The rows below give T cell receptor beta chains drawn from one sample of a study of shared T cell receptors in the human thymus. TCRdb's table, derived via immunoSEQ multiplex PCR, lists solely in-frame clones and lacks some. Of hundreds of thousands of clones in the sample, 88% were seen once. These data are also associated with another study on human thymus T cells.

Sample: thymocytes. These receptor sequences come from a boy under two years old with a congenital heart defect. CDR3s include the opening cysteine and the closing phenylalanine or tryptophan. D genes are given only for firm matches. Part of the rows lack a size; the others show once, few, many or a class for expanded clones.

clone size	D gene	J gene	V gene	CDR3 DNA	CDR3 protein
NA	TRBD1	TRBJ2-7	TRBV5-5	TGTGCCAGCAGTTGGGACAGGGGGCCTTACTACGAGCAGTACTTC	CASSWDRGPYYEQYF
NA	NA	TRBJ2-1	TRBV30	TGTGCCTGGAGTGAAGGGGGTCGCCCCTACAATGAGCAGTTCTTC	CAWSEGGRPYNEQFF
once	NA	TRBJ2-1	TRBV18	TGTGCCAGCTCACCAGGACTACACTCCTACAATGAGCAGTTCTTC	CASSPGLHSYNEQFF
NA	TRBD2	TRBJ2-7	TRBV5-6	TGTGCCAGCAGCTTCGGGACTAGCGGCTACGAGCAGTACTTC	CASSFGTSGYEQYF
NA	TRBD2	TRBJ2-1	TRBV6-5	TGTGCCAGCAAATCGAGCGGGAGATTGGGTGAGCAGTTCTTC	CASKSSGRLGEQFF
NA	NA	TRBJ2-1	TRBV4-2	TGTGCCAGCAGCCTCCGAAGGGGCGGGGAAAGCTCCTACAATGAGCAGTTCTTC	CASSLRRGGESSYNEQFF
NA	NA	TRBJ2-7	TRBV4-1	TGCGCCAGCAGCCCCCAGGGTGAGGGAGGATACGAGCAGTACTTC	CASSPQGEGGYEQYF
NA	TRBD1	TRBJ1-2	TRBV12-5	TGTGCTAGTGGTTCACAGGGGAGCCAAGGCTACACCTTC	CASGSQGSQGYTF
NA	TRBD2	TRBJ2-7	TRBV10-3	TGTGCCATCAGTGAGTCTGGGTCTCTCCCGGGACTACCCAACTACGAGCAGTACTTC	CAISESGSLPGLPNYEQYF
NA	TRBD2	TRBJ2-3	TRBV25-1	TGTGCCAGCAGTGGTTTAGCGGGAGGGCGAACGACAGATACGCAGTATTTT	CASSGLAGGRTTDTQYF
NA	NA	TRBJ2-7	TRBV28	TGTGCCAGCAGTTTAGCGGGGTGGGACAGCCCCTACGAGCAGTACTTC	CASSLAGWDSPYEQYF
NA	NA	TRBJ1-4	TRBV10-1	TGCGCCAGCAGGCACAGGCTAAATGAAAAACTGTTTTTT	CASRHRLNEKLFF
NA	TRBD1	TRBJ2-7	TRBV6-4	TGTGCCAGCAGCTCCGGGACAGGGGGGTGCGAGTACGAGCAGTACTTC	CASSSGTGGCEYEQYF
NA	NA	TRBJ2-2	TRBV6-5	TGTGCCAGCACCTCAAGATTAGCGGCCACCGGGGAGCTGTTTTTT	CASTSRLAATGELFF
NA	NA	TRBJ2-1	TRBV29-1	TGCAGCGTTGAAACAGGGCCGACTACTGAGCAGTTCTTC	CSVETGPTTEQFF
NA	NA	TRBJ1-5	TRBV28	TGTGCCAGCAGTCGAAGAAAAACAGGGCCAAATCAGCCCCAGCATTTT	CASSRRKTGPNQPQHF
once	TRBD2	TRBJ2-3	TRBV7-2	TGTGCCAGCAGCTTTCTAGCGGGAGGAACAGATACGCAGTATTTT	CASSFLAGGTDTQYF
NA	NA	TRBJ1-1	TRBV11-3	TGTGCCAGCAGACTCCCAGGGAATGATAACACTGAAGCTTTCTTT	CASRLPGNDNTEAFF
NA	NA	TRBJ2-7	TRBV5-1	TGCGCCAGCAACCAAATGACAGACTCCTACGAGCAGTACTTC	CASNQMTDSYEQYF
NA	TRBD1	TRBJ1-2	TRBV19	TGTGCCAGTAGAAGCCCCGCTAAGACAGGGAGTATGGGCTACACCTTC	CASRSPAKTGSMGYTF
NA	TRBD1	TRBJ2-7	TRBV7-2	TGTGCCAGCAGCTTAGTGTATTACGGTCGGGACAGGGGATACGAGCAGTACTTC	CASSLVYYGRDRGYEQYF
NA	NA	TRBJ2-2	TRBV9	TGTGCCAGCAGCCCTCGGGTAGGGGCGAACACCGGGGAGCTGTTTTTT	CASSPRVGANTGELFF
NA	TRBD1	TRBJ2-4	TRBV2	TGTGCCAGCAAGGGACAGGGAGCCAAAAACATTCAGTACTTC	CASKGQGAKNIQYF
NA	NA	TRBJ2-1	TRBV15	TGTGCCACCAGCAGAGATCTTTTAAACAGGGACCGGAGCAAGAATGAGCAGTTCTTC	CATSRDLLNRDRSKNEQFF
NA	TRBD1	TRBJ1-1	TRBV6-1	TGTGCCAGCAGTGAAGCGAGGACAGGGAGCATGAACACTGAAGCTTTCTTT	CASSEARTGSMNTEAFF
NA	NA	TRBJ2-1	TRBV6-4	TGTGCCAGCAGTGACGGGCTGGACTCCTACAATGAGCAGTTCTTC	CASSDGLDSYNEQFF
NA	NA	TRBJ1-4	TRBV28	TGTGCCAGCAGGAGGCAGTGGGAGGACCTAACTAATGAAAAACTGTTTTTT	CASRRQWEDLTNEKLFF
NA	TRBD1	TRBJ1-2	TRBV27	TGTGCCAGCAGCCTAACCGGGGGACAGAACTATGGCTACACCTTC	CASSLTGGQNYGYTF
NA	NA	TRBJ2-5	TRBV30	TGTGCCTGGACCCGTAGTAAGGGACTAAGCACCTACAGGGAGCAGTACTTC	CAWTRSKGLSTYREQYF
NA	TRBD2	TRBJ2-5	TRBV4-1	TGCGCCAGCAGCCTCCTCGGGACGGGAGGGCCGGGGGAGACCCAGTACTTC	CASSLLGTGGPGETQYF
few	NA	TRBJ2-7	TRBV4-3	TGCGCCAGCAGCCAAGATCACGGGAGTGCCTACGAGCAGTACTTC	CASSQDHGSAYEQYF
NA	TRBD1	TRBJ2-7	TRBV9	TGTGCCAGCAGCCAGGGACAGGGTGTCTCCTACGAGCAGTACTTC	CASSQGQGVSYEQYF
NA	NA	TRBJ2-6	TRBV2	TGTGCCAGCTGTGCGGCAGGGAATTACTCTGGGGCCAACGTCCTGACTTTC	CASCAAGNYSGANVLTF
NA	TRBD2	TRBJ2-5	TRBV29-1	TGCAGCGCCGTCGGGAGGTCTCATAGAGAGACCCAGTACTTC	CSAVGRSHRETQYF
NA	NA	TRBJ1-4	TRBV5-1	TGCGCCAGCAGCACCGGGGGGACAAGGGGAGGGGCAACTAATGAAAAACTGTTTTTT	CASSTGGTRGGATNEKLFF
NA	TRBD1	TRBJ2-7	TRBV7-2	TGTGCCAGCAGCTTAGAAGGGGGCGCAGGCTACGAGCAGTACTTC	CASSLEGGAGYEQYF
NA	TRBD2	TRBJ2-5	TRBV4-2	TGTGCCAGCAGCCAAGATGGGCTAGCGGGGAAACAGACCCAGTACTTC	CASSQDGLAGKQTQYF
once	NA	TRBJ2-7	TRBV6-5	TGTGCCAGCAGTTTCCCTACACGGGGCGAGCAGTACTTC	CASSFPTRGEQYF
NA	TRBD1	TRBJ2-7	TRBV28	TGTGCCAGCAGTTTAGCCGGGACAGGGGGCGACGAGCAGTACTTC	CASSLAGTGGDEQYF
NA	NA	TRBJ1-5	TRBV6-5	TGTGCCAGCAGTCCTCGGGAGGACTATCAGCCCCAGCATTTT	CASSPREDYQPQHF
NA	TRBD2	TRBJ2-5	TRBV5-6	TGTGCCAGCAGCTTTCCTGGCGGGAGACCAGAGACCCAGTACTTC	CASSFPGGRPETQYF
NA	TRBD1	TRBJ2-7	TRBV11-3	TGTGCCAGCAGCTTATTGAGGACAGGGGTATCATACGAGCAGTACTTC	CASSLLRTGVSYEQYF
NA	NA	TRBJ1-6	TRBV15	TGTGCCACCAGCTCGGGAGGGAGCTCCTATAATTCACCCCTCCACTTT	CATSSGGSSYNSPLHF
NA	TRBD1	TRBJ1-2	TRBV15	TGTGCCACCAGCACTTACCTGGACAGGGCCGGTGGCTACACCTTC	CATSTYLDRAGGYTF
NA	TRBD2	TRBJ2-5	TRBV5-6	TGTGCCAGCAGCCCGTACCAGCGGGAGCTTCAAGAGACCCAGTACTTC	CASSPYQRELQETQYF
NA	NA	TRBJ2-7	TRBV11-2	TGTGCCAGCAGCTTGGGACAAGGGGGTAATTTCTACGAGCAGTACTTC	CASSLGQGGNFYEQYF
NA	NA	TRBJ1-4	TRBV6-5	TGTGCCAGCAGTCCCCAACTGAGGCCTAATGAAAAACTGTTTTTT	CASSPQLRPNEKLFF
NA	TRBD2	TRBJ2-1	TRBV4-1	TGCGCCAGCAGCCAAGCTAGCGGAGAGTACAATGAGCAGTTCTTC	CASSQASGEYNEQFF
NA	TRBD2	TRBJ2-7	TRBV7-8	TGTGCCAGCAGCTTAGAGGAGACTAGCGTGGCCTACGAGCAGTACTTC	CASSLEETSVAYEQYF
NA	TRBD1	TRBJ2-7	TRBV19	TGTGCCAGTAGTACCGGGACAGGGGCCTTCTACGAGCAGTACTTC	CASSTGTGAFYEQYF
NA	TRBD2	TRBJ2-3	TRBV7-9	TGTGCCAGCAGCTTAGGGGTAGCGGGAGAGCCGACAGATACGCAGTATTTT	CASSLGVAGEPTDTQYF
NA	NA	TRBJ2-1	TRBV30	TGTGCCTGGAGTGTTCTCGGTAATTACAATGAGCAGTTCTTC	CAWSVLGNYNEQFF
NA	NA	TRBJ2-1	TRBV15	TGTGCCACCAGCAGGGGGCTCCGGGACTCCTCCTACAATGAGCAGTTCTTC	CATSRGLRDSSYNEQFF
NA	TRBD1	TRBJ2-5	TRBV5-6	TGTGCCAGCAGCTTAACAGGGGCACAAGAGACCCAGTACTTC	CASSLTGAQETQYF
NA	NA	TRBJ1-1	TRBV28	TGTGCCAGCAGTTTATGCAAGGCGGAGACGGCTTTCTTT	CASSLCKAETAFF
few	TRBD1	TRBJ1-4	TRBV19	TGTGCCAGTAGTACCGACAGGGTTGAAAAACTGTTTTTT	CASSTDRVEKLFF
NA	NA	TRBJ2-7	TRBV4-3	TGCGCCAGCAGCCAAGAGGTCGGATCCAATTCTCACTCGGGGTCCTACGAGCAGTACTTC	CASSQEVGSNSHSGSYEQYF
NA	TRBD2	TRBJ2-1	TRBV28	TGTGCCAGCAGCCCCGAGGGGACTAGCGGGAGGGCCATAGGAGGCGGATACAATGAGCAGTTCTTC	CASSPEGTSGRAIGGGYNEQFF